Each of the 26 T cell receptor beta chains below was sequenced from the same sample in a study of shared clonotypes between healthy human individuals. Here immunoSEQ multiplex PCR was the method, and the copy in TCRdb shows in-frame clones only, minus some. The sample shows 1.6 million or so clones, approximately 96% of them seen only once. What was sequenced was naive CD4+ T cells sorted from blood. Sample subset: CD45RA+ positively selected. These TCRs come from a man aged 25-45 years in good health.

The V and J genes are TRBV14 and TRBJ2-1, with 13 nucleotides matching TRBD2. The CDR3 consists of 19 residues. In germline, CDR1 is SGHDN, CDR2 FVKESK. The V segment lost 0 bases and the J segment 5 bases; nucleotides outside the gene matches: 10. The CDR3 sequence is CASSQDREGTSGKNNEQFF. In nucleotides, the CDR3 is TGTGCCAGCAGCCAAGACCGCGAGGGGACTAGCGGGAAGAACAATGAGCAGTTCTTC.

This chain joins TRBV7-2 and TRBJ2-5, with 8 bases lining up with TRBD1. With 4 bases clipped from V and 11 bases from J, the junction kept 9 bases outside the gene matches. CDR3 size: 13 residues. Germline V gives CDR1 SGHTA, CDR2 FQGNSA. CDR3: CASSSDRAPRQYF. The CDR3 region has the DNA TGTGCCAGCAGCTCGGACAGGGCCCCCCGACAGTACTTC.

This clone showed up just a few times. The chain joins TRBV2 to TRBJ1-2; D unresolved. The germline gives CDR1 SNHLY, CDR2 FYNNEI. V lost 6 bases, J lost 4 bases, and 12 bases lay in between. This CDR3 is 13 amino acids long. CDR3 bases: TGTGCCAGCAGGGGCAAGGGCAGCTATGGCTACACCTTC. Residues: CASRGKGSYGYTF.

The rearrangement joins TRBV30 to TRBJ2-7, with D perhaps being TRBD1 or TRBD2 (6 bases each). Germline CDR1 reads GTSNPN; CDR2 reads SVGIG (reference sequence). The CDR3 spans 13 residues. V dropped 3 bases and J dropped 3 bases, with 12 bases sitting between them. CDR3 sequence reads: CAWRGRGGYEQYF. The DNA for the CDR3 is TGTGCCTGGAGAGGCAGGGGAGGCTACGAGCAGTACTTC.

The chain's CDR3 is CASSPEGTDANTGELFF. The CDR3 region has the DNA TGTGCCAGCAGTCCGGAGGGGACAGATGCGAACACCGGGGAGCTGTTTTTT. The rearrangement links TRBV28 to TRBJ2-2, with D possibly TRBD1 on 7 matching bases. CDR1 is MDHEN and CDR2 is SYDVKM in the germline V gene. Trimming took 5 bases from V and 0 from J, leaving 16 bases between them. This CDR3 is 17 amino acids long.

V usage is TRBV2 and J usage is TRBJ2-1; D is undetermined. From germline, CDR1 is SNHLY and CDR2 FYNNEI. Trimming took off 6 bases at V and 1 base at J, with 10 bases between the two ends. The CDR3 is made up of 14 amino acids. This chain's CDR3 is CASRETNSYNEQFF. CDR3 DNA: TGTGCCAGCAGGGAGACAAATTCCTACAATGAGCAGTTCTTC.

The chain is built from TRBV7-3 and TRBJ2-2, with D possibly being TRBD2 (6 bases). V lost 1 base, J lost 6 bases, and 15 bases lay in between. Germline V gene sequence: CDR1 SGHTA, CDR2 FQGTGA. This CDR3 contains 16 residues. This chain's CDR3 is CASSLKPPSGAGELFF. DNA for the CDR3: TGTGCCAGCAGCTTAAAACCGCCGTCGGGGGCCGGGGAGCTGTTTTTT.

The CDR3 reads CASSPSGTMNEKLFF. CDR3 nucleotide sequence: TGTGCCAGCAGCCCATCCGGGACGATGAACGAAAAACTGTTTTTT. The chain joins TRBV7-9 to TRBJ1-4, with D maybe TRBD1 (5 bases). The CDR3 extends over 15 amino acids. Trimming cost V 5 bases and J 8 bases, with 18 bases left between them. Germline-derived CDR1 and CDR2 are SEHNR and FQNEAQ (reference sequence). The whole variable domain, filled in from reference TRBV7-9 and TRBJ1-4, reads DTGVSQNPRHKITKRGQNVTFRCDPISEHNRLYWYRQTLGQGPEFLTYFQNEAQLEKSRLLSDRFSAERPKGSFSTLEIQRTEQGDSAMYLCASSPSGTMNEKLFFGSGTQLSVL.

In its sample, this clone was seen once. Other nucleotide sequences in the sample specify the same CDR3. The gene calls are TRBV18 and TRBJ2-7, with TRBD2 matching 9 bases. Germline CDR1 reads KGHSH; CDR2 reads LQKENI. The CDR3 consists of 13 residues. The trim removed 2 bases at V and 4 bases at J, leaving 0 bases unmatched. In nucleotides, the CDR3 is TGTGCCAGCTCACCAACTAGCGGGTACGAGCAGTACTTC. Translation gives CASSPTSGYEQYF.

The chain is built from TRBV10-3 and TRBJ1-3; no clear D. V lost 8 bases, J lost 0 bases, and 2 bases lay in between. Germline V gives CDR1 ENHRY, CDR2 SYGVKD. The CDR3 sequence is 11 residues long. The CDR3 coding sequence is TGTGCCATCGCCTCTGGAAACACCATATATTTT. As protein: CAIASGNTIYF.

This chain joins TRBV4-2 and TRBJ2-2, with unresolved D. The germline V gene has CDR1 LGHNA and CDR2 YNFKEQ. The length of the CDR3 is 13 residues. V was shortened by 0 bases and J by 7 bases, with 6 bases between the two germline ends. The DNA of the CDR3 is TGTGCCAGCAGCCAAGATCAGCTCGGGGAGCTGTTTTTT. Its translation: CASSQDQLGELFF.

The chain couples TRBV6-5 to TRBJ2-7; D may be TRBD2 (5 bases). Trimming cost V 5 bases and J 3 bases, with 17 bases left between them. The CDR3 has 15 amino acids. CDR1 MNHEY and CDR2 SVGAGI come from the germline V gene. The CDR3 DNA is TGTGCCAGCAGTCCCCGGTCAGGAGGAAGCTACGAGCAGTACTTC. It yields the protein CASSPRSGGSYEQYF.

The gene calls are TRBV7-2 and TRBJ2-1; a weak D match, TRBD2 (6 bases). Deletions cut 1 base from V and 12 bases from J, with 10 bases between. This CDR3 contains 12 residues. In germline, CDR1 is SGHTA, CDR2 FQGNSA. The CDR3 bases are TGTGCCAGCAGCTTAGTGGAGGGCGTGCAGTTCTTC. Protein: CASSLVEGVQFF.

The chain carries TRBV2 and TRBJ2-5; D unresolved. Deletions cut 4 bases from V and 1 base from J, with 7 bases between. The germline V gene has CDR1 SNHLY and CDR2 FYNNEI. The CDR3 spans 13 residues. The DNA of the CDR3 is TGTGCCAGCAGTGGGGTCGGCCAAGAGACCCAGTACTTC. As protein: CASSGVGQETQYF.

The rearrangement uses TRBV28 and TRBJ2-7, with D perhaps given as TRBD1 or TRBD2 (5 bases each). Germline lookup yields CDR1 MDHEN and CDR2 SYDVKM. The CDR3 has 15 residues. V was shortened by 5 bases and J by 6 bases, with 20 bases between the two germline ends. The CDR3 reads CASSNGATLPFEQYF. CDR3 nucleotide sequence: TGTGCCAGCAGTAACGGGGCGACGTTACCATTCGAGCAGTACTTC.

Details on this clone: One end of the junction is discordant with germline, which a read error may explain. This chain connects TRBV7-7 to TRBJ2-3; tentative D call: TRBD2 (5 bases). Germline V lookup: CDR1 SSHAT, CDR2 FNYEAQ (reference sequence). The CDR3 is 15 residues long. The CDR3 here is CASSLVRGSTDTQYF. DNA of the CDR3: TGTGCTAGCAGCTTAGTGCGCGGGAGCACAGATACGCAGTATTTT.

For the CDR3, the DNA is TGCGCCAGCAGCCCATTTACAGTCGCGAACACCGGGGAGCTGTTTTTT. It is translated as CASSPFTVANTGELFF. The V call is TRBV5-1, the J call TRBJ2-2; D remains ambiguous. V lost 4 bases and J lost 0, with 13 bases in between. The CDR3 has 16 amino acids. CDR1 and CDR2 (germline): SGHRS, YFSETQ.

This chain joins TRBV9 and TRBJ2-1; 14 nucleotides agree with TRBD2. Losses at the gene ends were 3 bases for V and 7 bases for J; bases not matched to a gene: 6. From germline, CDR1 is SGDLS and CDR2 YYNGEE. This CDR3 is 16 amino acids long. The CDR3 is CASSARLAGGGNEQFF. The CDR3 DNA reads as TGTGCCAGCAGCGCCCGACTAGCGGGAGGGGGTAATGAGCAGTTCTTC.

The chain links TRBV18 to TRBJ2-3, with D unclear. This CDR3 contains 12 residues. Germline V lookup: CDR1 KGHSH, CDR2 LQKENI. The germline V and J ends were trimmed by 4 bases and 6 bases, with 8 bases remaining between them. The chain's CDR3 is CASSLPEDTQYF. CDR3 bases: TGTGCCAGCTCACTCCCGGAGGATACGCAGTATTTT.

The chain joins TRBV9 to TRBJ2-7; D gene ambiguous. The V end was cut by 3 bases, the J end by 1 base, with 11 bases between. CDR1 is SGDLS, CDR2 YYNGEE, per germline. The CDR3 spans 14 residues. DNA of the CDR3: TGTGCCAGCAGCGATGGTACCCCATCCTACGAGCAGTACTTC. Protein: CASSDGTPSYEQYF.

The genes are TRBV5-1 and TRBJ2-1; tentative D call: TRBD2 (5 bases). Trimming pared 2 bases from V and 7 bases from J, leaving 19 bases between. Germline lookup yields CDR1 SGHRS and CDR2 YFSETQ. CDR3 length: 16 amino acids. CDR3 DNA: TGCGCCAGCAGCTTTTTTGCAGGACTGGGCGAGAATGAGCAGTTCTTC. Protein: CASSFFAGLGENEQFF. The variable domain in full, completed from reference TRBV5-1 and TRBJ2-1, reads KAGVTQTPRYLIKTRGQQVTLSCSPISGHRSVSWYQQTPGQGLQFLFEYFSETQRNKGNFPGRFSGRQFSNSRSEMNVSTLELGDSALYLCASSFFAGLGENEQFFGPGTRLTVL.

The chain carries TRBV5-1 and TRBJ2-7; 10 bases line up with TRBD1. Per the germline V gene, CDR1 is SGHRS and CDR2 is YFSETQ. Unmatched junction bases numbered 5, after V lost 8 bases and J lost 3 bases. The CDR3 covers 13 residues. CDR3 sequence reads: CASYRDRGYEQYF. In nucleotides, the CDR3 is TGCGCCAGTTACCGGGACAGGGGCTACGAGCAGTACTTC.

This clone was seen a single time. The chain has TRBV18 and TRBJ2-7; TRBD2 agrees at 9 bases. CDR1 KGHSH and CDR2 LQKENI come from the germline V gene. The V gene end was trimmed by 3 bases and the J gene end by 7 bases; junction bases not matched to a gene: 7. The CDR3 sequence is 14 residues long. The CDR3 nucleotides are TGTGCCAGCTCACCTCCGGGACTAGCTCGTGAGCAGTACTTC. Amino acid sequence: CASSPPGLAREQYF.

This chain uses TRBV4-3 with TRBJ1-2; no clear D gene. Trimming removed 4 bases at V and 3 bases at J, with 18 bases between. The germline CDR1 and CDR2 sequences are LGHNA and YSLEER. The CDR3 covers 16 residues. The CDR3 nucleotides are TGCGCCAGCAGCCGGAGCACTAACAACGCCGACTATGGCTACACCTTC. It codes for CASSRSTNNADYGYTF.

This clone was recorded a few times. The chain combines TRBV7-9 with TRBJ2-6; tentatively, D is TRBD1 (6 bases). Germline loops: CDR1 SEHNR, CDR2 FQNEAQ (reference sequence). V was cut by 9 bases and J by 2 bases, with 11 bases left in between. The CDR3 has 14 residues. CDR3 region: CASPGVAGANVLTF. The CDR3 DNA sequence: TGTGCCAGTCCAGGGGTTGCTGGGGCCAACGTCCTGACTTTC.

The CDR3 bases are TGTGCCAGCAGCTTTTCGAGTATGGGACAGGGAACTGAAGCTTTCTTT. Protein sequence: CASSFSSMGQGTEAFF. The gene calls are TRBV27 and TRBJ1-1, with TRBD1 matching over 9 bases. The CDR3 loop spans 16 amino acids. J lost 5 bases, V lost 6 bases, and 13 bases had no gene match. CDR1 and CDR2 from the germline V gene are MNHEY and SMNVEV (reference sequence).